The rows below give T cell receptor beta chains drawn from one sample of a study of control samples from healthy donors and cancer patients. TCRdb's copy holds only in-frame clones and misses some; the assay was immunoSEQ multiplex PCR. The sample records 150,000 to 200,000 clones, around 90% being singletons. The sample consisted of blood. The receptors were sampled from a woman aged 45-65 years in good health. The CDR3 runs from the conserved cysteine through the conserved F or W. D genes are given only for firm matches. Some rows mark clone size as missing; the rest say once, few, many or name a class of expanded clone.

>16|NA|TRBD2|TRBV28|TRBJ2-3
TGTGCCAGCAGCCTAGCGGGAGGGCCGGATTCGGATACGCAGTATTTT
CASSLAGGPDSDTQYF
>13|few|NA|TRBV11-2|TRBJ2-7
TGTGCCAGCAGCTTAGAGGGGTCGAGTAGGGTGTACTTC
CASSLEGSSRVYF
>15|NA|NA|TRBV4-3|TRBJ1-1
TGCGCCAGCAGCCAAGCGCCACAGGGCAACACTGAAGCTTTCTTT
CASSQAPQGNTEAFF
>16|NA|TRBD2|TRBV6-2/TRBV6-3|TRBJ2-1
TGTGCCAGCAGCTCCCCACTAGCGGGGGACTACAATGAGCAGTTCTTC
CASSSPLAGDYNEQFF
>13|NA|NA|TRBV7-3|TRBJ2-5
TGTGCCAGCAGCCTCGGGACCCAAGAGACCCAGTACTTC
CASSLGTQETQYF
>14|NA|NA|TRBV7-6|TRBJ2-3
TGTGCCAGCAGCTTAGGGCCTAGCACAGATACGCAGTATTTT
CASSLGPSTDTQYF
>14|NA|NA|TRBV14|TRBJ1-1
TGTGCCAGCACCCCGGGACCCGCCAACACTGAAGCTTTCTTT
CASTPGPANTEAFF
>18|once|NA|TRBV13|TRBJ2-6
TGTGCCAGCAGCTCCCTCGGGGCAGGGTATACGGGGGCCAACGTCCTGACTTTC
CASSSLGAGYTGANVLTF
>15|NA|TRBD1|TRBV18|TRBJ2-7
TGTGCCAGCGCGGGCCAGGGACAGGGTATCACCGAGCAGTACTTC
CASAGQGQGITEQYF
>14|NA|NA|TRBV24-1|TRBJ2-5
TGTGCCACCAGTGATGTGGACAGCCAAGAGACCCAGTACTTC
CATSDVDSQETQYF
>13|once|NA|TRBV13|TRBJ2-7
TGTGCCAGCAGCTCTCGAATATCCTACGAGCAGTACTTC
CASSSRISYEQYF
>14|NA|NA|TRBV7-9|TRBJ2-2
TGTGCCAGCAGCTTGATACAAGATGCCGGGGAGCTGTTTTTT
CASSLIQDAGELFF
>16|NA|NA|TRBV3-1/TRBV3-2|TRBJ1-2
TGTGCCAGCAGCCAAGAAGGCGTAAAGCAGGGTCATGGCTACACCTTC
CASSQEGVKQGHGYTF
>17|NA|NA|TRBV27|TRBJ2-1
TGTGCCAGCAGACTTACAGGGCCAAGAGCTTATCACAATGAGCAGTTCTTC
CASRLTGPRAYHNEQFF
>17|once|NA|TRBV4-3|TRBJ1-3
TGCGCCAGCAGCCAAGAATGGGTCCAAAGCTCTGGAAACACCATATATTTT
CASSQEWVQSSGNTIYF
>14|NA|TRBD1|TRBV19|TRBJ2-1
TGTGCCAGTAGACAGCAGGGGGTAGTCAATGAGCAGTTCTTC
CASRQQGVVNEQFF
>15|NA|NA|TRBV6-2/TRBV6-3|TRBJ1-1
TGTGCCAGCAGTCCCGGGGTGTGGTATAAAACTGAAGCTTTCTTT
CASSPGVWYKTEAFF
>13|NA|NA|TRBV27|TRBJ1-5
TGTGCCAGCAGTTTGGCGGCGGGGCAGCCCCAGCATTTT
CASSLAAGQPQHF
>13|NA|NA|TRBV5-1|TRBJ2-1
TGCGCCAGCAGCTTGGACTTGAGACTTGAGCAGTTCTTC
CASSLDLRLEQFF
>11|NA|NA|TRBV20-1|TRBJ1-2
TGCAGTGCTAGATCGGTCTACGGCTACACCTTC
CSARSVYGYTF
>13|NA|NA|TRBV5-1|TRBJ2-1
TGCGCCAGCAGCTTCGGAACGAGCAATGAGCAGTTCTTC
CASSFGTSNEQFF
>16|few|TRBD2|TRBV4-1|TRBJ2-1
TGCGCCAGCAGCCATCTAGCGGGAGGCTCCTACAATGAGCAGTTCTTC
CASSHLAGGSYNEQFF
>14|NA|TRBD1|TRBV11-2|TRBJ1-2
TGTGCCAGCAGCCTGGGACAGGGTAACTATGGCTACACCTTC
CASSLGQGNYGYTF
>13|NA|NA|TRBV3-1/TRBV3-2|TRBJ2-3
TGTGCCAGCAGCCAAGATAGCAGGGCCATGGGGTATTTT
CASSQDSRAMGYF
>20|NA|TRBD1|TRBV6-2/TRBV6-3|TRBJ1-1
TGTGCCAGCACCCCCCTTACCCCGGGACAGGGGGCGCAAATTGGCACTGAAGCTTTCTTT
CASTPLTPGQGAQIGTEAFF
>15|NA|TRBD2|TRBV3-1/TRBV3-2|TRBJ2-2
TGTGCCAGCAGCCTCGAGACTAGCGGGACCGGGGAGCTGTTTTTT
CASSLETSGTGELFF
>13|NA|NA|TRBV7-8|TRBJ1-4
TGTGCCAGCAGCTCTACATCACGTGAAAAACTGTTTTTT
CASSSTSREKLFF
>16|NA|NA|TRBV25-1|TRBJ2-5
TGTGCCAGCAGTGATGTCCGGGGCACGTACCAAGAGACCCAGTACTTC
CASSDVRGTYQETQYF
>13|NA|TRBD1|TRBV19|TRBJ1-2
TGTGCCACCCGTTCCCAGGGGGCCTATGGCTACACCTTC
CATRSQGAYGYTF
>14|NA|TRBD1|TRBV19|TRBJ1-6
TGTGCCAGTAGTATGGGACAGGAAAATTCACCCCTCCACTTT
CASSMGQENSPLHF
>16|NA|TRBD2|TRBV13|TRBJ2-1
TGTGCCAGCAGCTCATCGGGTAGCGGGAACTACAATGAGCAGTTCTTC
CASSSSGSGNYNEQFF
>14|NA|NA|TRBV3-1/TRBV3-2|TRBJ1-5
TGTGCCAGCAGCCAAGTCGAGACGGGCCAGCCCCAGCATTTT
CASSQVETGQPQHF
>12|NA|NA|TRBV2|TRBJ2-2
TGTGCCAGCAGCGATTCAGGCAGGGAGCTGTTTTTT
CASSDSGRELFF
>14|NA|NA|TRBV28|TRBJ1-1
TGTGCCAGCAGTTTCCCAGGGGACCACACTGAAGCTTTCTTT
CASSFPGDHTEAFF
>16|NA|TRBD1|TRBV4-1|TRBJ1-1
TGCGCCAGCTTCCCGGGGAACAGGGGTTCGAACACTGAAGCTTTCTTT
CASFPGNRGSNTEAFF
>13|NA|NA|TRBV10-3|TRBJ1-4
TGTGCCATCAGATCGGCAGATAATGAAAAACTGTTTTTT
CAIRSADNEKLFF
>14|NA|NA|TRBV5-1|TRBJ1-2
TGCGCCAGCAGCTTGGGCCGGCCAGACTATGGCTACACCTTC
CASSLGRPDYGYTF